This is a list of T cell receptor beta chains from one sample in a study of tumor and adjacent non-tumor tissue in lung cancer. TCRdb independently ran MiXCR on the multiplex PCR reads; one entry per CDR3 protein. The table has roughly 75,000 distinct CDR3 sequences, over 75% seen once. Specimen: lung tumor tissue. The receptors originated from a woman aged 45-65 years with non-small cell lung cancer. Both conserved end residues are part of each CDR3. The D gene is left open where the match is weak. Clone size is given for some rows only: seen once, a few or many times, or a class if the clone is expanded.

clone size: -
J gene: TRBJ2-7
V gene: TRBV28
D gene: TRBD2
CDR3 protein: CASSLVLGLAGNYEQYF
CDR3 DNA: TGTGCCAGCAGTTTGGTTTTAGGTCTAGCGGGAAACTACGAGCAGTACTTC

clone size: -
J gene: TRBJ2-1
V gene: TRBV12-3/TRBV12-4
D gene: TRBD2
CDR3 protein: CTSSSHHLAGESYEQFF
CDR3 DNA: TGTACCAGCAGTTCCCACCATCTAGCGGGAGAGTCATATGAGCAGTTCTTC

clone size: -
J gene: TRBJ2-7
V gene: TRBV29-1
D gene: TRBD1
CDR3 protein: CIVDGLTGLDEQNF
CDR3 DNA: TGCATCGTTGATGGTTTGACAGGGCTGGACGAGCAGAACTTC

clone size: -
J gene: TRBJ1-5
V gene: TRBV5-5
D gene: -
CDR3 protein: CASSVNPGWNHSQHF
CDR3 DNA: TGTGCCAGCAGCGTTAACCCGGGCTGGAATCACTCCCAGCATTTT

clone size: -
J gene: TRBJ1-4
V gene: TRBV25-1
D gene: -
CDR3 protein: CAHSDYLGTNEKLFF
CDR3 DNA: TGTGCCCACAGTGACTACCTGGGCACTAATGAAAAACTGTTTTTT

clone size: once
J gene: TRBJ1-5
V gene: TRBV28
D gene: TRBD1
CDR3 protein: CASRTDRDLSNQPQHF
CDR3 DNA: TGTGCCAGCAGGACTGACAGGGACCTTAGTAATCAGCCCCAGCATTTT

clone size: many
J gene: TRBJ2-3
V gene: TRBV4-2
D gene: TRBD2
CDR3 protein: CASSQDWAGGPGDTQYF
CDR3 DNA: TGTGCCAGCAGCCAAGATTGGGCGGGAGGGCCGGGAGATACGCAGTATTTT

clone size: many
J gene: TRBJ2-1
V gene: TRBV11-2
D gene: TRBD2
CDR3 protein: CASNPMGGTSGTEQFF
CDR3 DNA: TGTGCCAGCAACCCGATGGGGGGGACTAGCGGGACTGAGCAGTTCTTC

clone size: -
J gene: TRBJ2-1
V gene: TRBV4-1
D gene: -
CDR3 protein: CASSQDLLSRGPNEQFF
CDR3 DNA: TGCGCCAGCAGCCAAGATCTCTTATCGAGAGGGCCGAATGAGCAGTTCTTC

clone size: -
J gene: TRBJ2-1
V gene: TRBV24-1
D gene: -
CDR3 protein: CAISDPSASSYNEQFF
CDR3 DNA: TGTGCCATCAGTGACCCTAGCGCAAGCTCCTACAATGAGCAGTTCTTC

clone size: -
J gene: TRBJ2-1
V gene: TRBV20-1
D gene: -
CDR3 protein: CSARAPLDYNEQFF
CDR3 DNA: TGCAGTGCTAGAGCCCCCCTAGACTACAATGAGCAGTTCTTC

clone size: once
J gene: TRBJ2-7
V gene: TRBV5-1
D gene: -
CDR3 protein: CTSRTNGISTYEQYF
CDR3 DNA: TGCACCAGCCGGACTAACGGGATCTCTACCTACGAGCAGTACTTC

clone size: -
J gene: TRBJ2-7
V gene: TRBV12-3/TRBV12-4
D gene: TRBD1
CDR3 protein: CANSSGTASYERYF
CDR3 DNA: TGTGCCAACAGTTCGGGGACAGCCTCCTACGAGCGGTACTTC

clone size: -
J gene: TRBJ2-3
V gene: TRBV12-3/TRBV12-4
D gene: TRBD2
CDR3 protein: CASSKRSGSGADTQYF
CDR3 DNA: TGTGCCAGCAGTAAGCGTAGCGGGAGCGGTGCAGATACGCAGTATTTT

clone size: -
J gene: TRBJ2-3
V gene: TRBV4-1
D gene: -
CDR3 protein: CASSQVPGDAISTDTHYF
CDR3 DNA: TGCGCCAGCAGCCAAGTACCGGGAGACGCTATTAGCACCGATACGCACTATTTT

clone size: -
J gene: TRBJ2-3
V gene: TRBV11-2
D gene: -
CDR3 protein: CASTSPWATTTDTQYF
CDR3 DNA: TGTGCCAGCACCTCACCCTGGGCCACTACCACAGATACGCAGTATTTT

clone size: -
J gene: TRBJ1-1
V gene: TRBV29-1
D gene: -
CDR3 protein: CGVVTGTTEAFF
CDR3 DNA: TGCGGCGTGGTGACGGGGACCACTGAAGCTTTCTTT

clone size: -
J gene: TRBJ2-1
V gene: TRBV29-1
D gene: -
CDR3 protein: CNVEGRGSYNEQFF
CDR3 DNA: TGCAACGTTGAAGGCAGGGGCTCCTACAACGAGCAGTTCTTC

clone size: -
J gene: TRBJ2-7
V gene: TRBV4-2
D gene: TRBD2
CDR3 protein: CASSQLGLDYEQYF
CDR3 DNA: TGTGCCAGCAGCCAATTGGGACTAGATTATGAGCAGTACTTC

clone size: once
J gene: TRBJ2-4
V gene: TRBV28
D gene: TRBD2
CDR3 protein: CASSILTSGIAKNIQYF
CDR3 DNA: TGTGCCAGCAGTATACTCACTAGCGGGATAGCCAAAAACATTCAGTACTTC

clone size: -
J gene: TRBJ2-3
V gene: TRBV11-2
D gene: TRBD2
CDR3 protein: CVSSLDVAGVGRGTDTQYF
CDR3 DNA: TGTGTCAGCAGCTTAGATGTAGCGGGAGTAGGGCGTGGCACAGATACACAGTATTTT

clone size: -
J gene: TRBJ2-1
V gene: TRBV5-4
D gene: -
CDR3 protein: CASSSSSTRRNKQFF
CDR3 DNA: TGTGCCAGCAGCTCTTCTAGCACCCGAAGAAATAAGCAGTTCTTC

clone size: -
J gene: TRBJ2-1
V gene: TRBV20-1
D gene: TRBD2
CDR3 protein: CSTTGTRIDNEQFF
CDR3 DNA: TGTAGTACTACCGGGACTAGGATAGACAATGAGCAGTTCTTC

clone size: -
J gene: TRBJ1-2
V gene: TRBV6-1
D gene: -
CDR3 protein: CASRNTGSYGHTF
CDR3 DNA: TGTGCCAGCAGGAATACAGGGAGCTATGGCCACACCTTC

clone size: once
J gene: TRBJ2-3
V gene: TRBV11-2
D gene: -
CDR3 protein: CASSLGGWSPDAQYF
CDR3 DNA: TGTGCCAGCAGCTTAGGGGGGTGGTCCCCAGATGCACAGTATTTT

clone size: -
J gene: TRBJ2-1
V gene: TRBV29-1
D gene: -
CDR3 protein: CRVSISHNEQFF
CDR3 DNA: TGTAGGGTTAGCATCTCACACAATGAGCAGTTCTTC

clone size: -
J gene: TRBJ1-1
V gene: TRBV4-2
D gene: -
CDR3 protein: CASNQEEVIGTEAFF
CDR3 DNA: TGTGCCAGCAACCAAGAAGAAGTGATTGGCACTGAAGCTTTCTTT

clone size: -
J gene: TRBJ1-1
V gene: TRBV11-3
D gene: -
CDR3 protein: CACSPDRGDTEAFF
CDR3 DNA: TGTGCCTGCAGCCCCGACAGAGGAGACACTGAAGCTTTCTTT

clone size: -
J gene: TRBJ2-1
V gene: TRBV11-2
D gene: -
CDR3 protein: CASRPGLDSYNEQFF
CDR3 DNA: TGTGCCAGTAGACCAGGACTCGACTCCTACAATGAGCAATTCTTC

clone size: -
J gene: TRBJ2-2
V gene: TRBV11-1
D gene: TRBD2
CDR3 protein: CASSVVISGSYNTGKLFF
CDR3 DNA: TGTGCCAGCAGCGTAGTTATCAGCGGGAGTTACAACACCGGGAAGCTGTTTTTT

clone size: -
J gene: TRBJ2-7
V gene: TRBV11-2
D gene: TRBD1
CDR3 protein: CACSTETGRTYEQYF
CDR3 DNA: TGTGCCTGCAGCACTGAGACAGGGCGCACCTACGAGCAGTACTTC

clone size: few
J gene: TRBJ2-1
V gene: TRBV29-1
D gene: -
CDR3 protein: CSILSGRNNEQFF
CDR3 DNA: TGCAGCATTCTGAGCGGAAGAAACAATGAGCAGTTCTTC